These 27 T cell receptor beta chains came from one sample sequenced in a study of T-cell memory formation after mild COVID-19. TCRdb used MiXCR to reprocess the 5' RACE reads, holding one entry per CDR3 protein. The sample holds about 270,000 distinct CDR3 sequences, over 15% seen once. What was sequenced was PBMCs or a T cell subset sorted from them (not recorded which). The source of these receptors is a man in his late teens or twenties who had mild COVID-19 (a few samples of this study predate the infection). Cell type and time point are not known.

This CDR3 is CASSPLAGGIDTQYF. The CDR3 region has the DNA TGTGCCAGCAGCCCTCTAGCGGGGGGGATAGATACGCAGTATTTT. The chain has TRBV7-2 and TRBJ2-3, with TRBD2 identical over 12 bases. Germline V lookup: CDR1 SGHTA, CDR2 FQGNSA. This CDR3 region has 15 residues. After removal of 5 bases from V and 5 bases from J, the junction contained 5 bases not matched to a gene.

This chain uses TRBV12-3 or TRBV12-4 with TRBJ2-5; D remains unclear. V was trimmed by 5 bases and J by 5 bases, leaving 15 bases between them. The CDR3 spans 14 residues. DNA for the CDR3: TGTGCCAGCAGTCCCTTTCAAATTGGGGAGACCCAGTACTTC. It encodes CASSPFQIGETQYF.

The chain links TRBV7-7 to TRBJ1-3; TRBD1 might be the D (5 bases). Trimming left V 5 bases short and J 2 bases short, with 16 bases between. CDR3 length: 16 amino acids. Germline CDR1 SSHAT, CDR2 FNYEAQ (reference sequence). This chain's CDR3 is CASSQFCQGTGNTIYF. DNA for the CDR3: TGTGCCAGCAGCCAGTTCTGTCAGGGAACTGGAAACACCATATATTTT.

This clonotype was observed a handful of times. This chain joins TRBV7-2 and TRBJ2-7; 10 bases are a match to TRBD1. The CDR3 extends over 15 amino acids. The trim removed 4 bases at V and 2 bases at J, leaving 5 bases unmatched. Germline assignment: CDR1 SGHTA and CDR2 FQGNSA. The CDR3 loop reads CASSSTGTGAYEQYF. The CDR3 region has the DNA TGTGCCAGCAGCTCAACCGGGACAGGGGCCTACGAGCAGTACTTC.

This clonotype was recorded a few times. The chain links TRBV11-1 to TRBJ2-7, with 9 nucleotides matching TRBD2. The germline V gene encodes CDR1 SGHAT and CDR2 FQDESV (reference sequence). The CDR3 sequence is 14 residues long. Losses at the gene ends were 5 bases for V and 2 bases for J; bases not matched to a gene: 4. CDR3 sequence reads: CASSPSGDTYEQYV. CDR3 nucleotides: TGTGCCAGCAGCCCTAGCGGGGACACCTACGAGCAGTACGTC.

In DNA, the CDR3 is TGTGCCAGCGCGCAGTTGGATACGCAGTATTTT. Translation gives CASAQLDTQYF. This chain links TRBV13 with TRBJ2-3; no clear D. The V and J ends lost 8 bases and 6 bases respectively, with 9 bases between them. The CDR3 is 11 amino acids. In germline, CDR1 is PRHDT, CDR2 FYEKMQ (reference sequence).

The chain employs TRBV20-1 and TRBJ2-3; TRBD2 aligns across 9 bases. CDR1 and CDR2 from the germline V gene are DFQATT and SNEGSKA (reference sequence). The V segment lost 7 bases and the J segment 6 bases; nucleotides outside the gene matches: 8. The CDR3 contains 13 residues. The CDR3 region is CSEAGGLMDTQYF. The CDR3 coding sequence is TGCAGTGAAGCGGGGGGCCTTATGGATACGCAGTATTTT.

The rearrangement joins TRBV29-1 to TRBJ2-1; TRBD1 matches at 7 bases. CDR1 and CDR2 (germline): SQVTM, ANQGSEA. The V segment lost 4 bases and the J segment 14 bases; nucleotides outside the gene matches: 8. This CDR3 has 11 residues. CDR3 nucleotide sequence: TGCAGCGTTGCCCGACAGGGCCTGAAGTTCTTC. This translates into CSVARQGLKFF.

The CDR3 here is CASSHLTGGHEETQYF. CDR3 sequence (DNA): TGTGCCAGCAGCCACCTGACAGGGGGACATGAAGAGACCCAGTACTTC. The rearrangement links TRBV3-1 to TRBJ2-5, with 9 bases that match TRBD1. V lost 3 bases and J lost 3; bases outside the gene matches: 8. Germline V gives CDR1 LGHDT, CDR2 YNNKEL (reference sequence). The length of the CDR3 is 16 residues.

This clonotype was recorded many times. The rearrangement links TRBV28 to TRBJ2-7, with 9 bases that match TRBD1. Per the germline V gene, CDR1 is MDHEN and CDR2 is SYDVKM. The CDR3 contains 13 residues. The V gene end was trimmed by 5 bases and the J gene end by 7 bases; junction bases not matched to a gene: 6. This CDR3 reads CASSPRTGEEQYV. As DNA, the CDR3 is TGTGCCAGCAGTCCTCGGACAGGGGAAGAGCAGTACGTC.

The chain combines TRBV6-1 with TRBJ2-3, with D unresolved. The V end was cut by 4 bases, the J end by 1 base, with 6 bases between. Germline CDR1 MNHNS, CDR2 SASEGT. This CDR3 is 13 amino acids long. The DNA of the CDR3 is TGTGCCAGCAGTGGACAACGCACAGATACGCAGTATTTT. Translation: CASSGQRTDTQYF.

This rearrangement joins TRBV6-6 to TRBJ1-1; D uncertain. The CDR3 totals 17 residues. With 0 bases removed from V and 0 bases from J, the gap between germline ends came to 14 bases. Looked up from germline, CDR1 is MNHNY and CDR2 is SVGAGI (reference sequence). CDR3 bases: TGTGCCAGCAGTTACTCGACATCTCATAGTCTGAACACTGAAGCTTTCTTT. Translated: CASSYSTSHSLNTEAFF.

The V call is TRBV20-1, the J call TRBJ2-1; no clear D. The CDR3 has 17 residues. Trimming removed 0 bases from V and 2 bases from J, with 17 bases in between. Germline lookup yields CDR1 DFQATT and CDR2 SNEGSKA (reference sequence). This chain's CDR3 is CSARDPASLPTYNEQFF. The CDR3 bases are TGCAGTGCTAGAGATCCGGCCAGCCTACCCACCTACAATGAGCAGTTCTTC.

The chain couples TRBV7-9 to TRBJ1-5; perhaps TRBD1 as D (6 bases). V shed 6 bases and J shed 3 bases, with 12 bases lying between them. The CDR3 loop spans 14 amino acids. Germline assignment: CDR1 SEHNR and CDR2 FQNEAQ (reference sequence). The CDR3 is CASSQDSYNQPQHF. As DNA, the CDR3 is TGTGCCAGCAGTCAGGACAGCTACAATCAGCCCCAGCATTTT.

At least ten counts were recorded for this clonotype. Sequence at one end of the junction differs from germline and may be a read error. The genes are TRBV5-1 and TRBJ2-5; D possibly corresponds to TRBD2 (7 bases). Germline CDR1 reads SGHRS; CDR2 reads YFSETQ. There are 14 residues in the CDR3. CDR3 residues: CASSFSGGEETQYF. For the CDR3, the DNA is TGTGCCAGCAGCTTTTCGGGGGGCGAAGAGACCCAGTACTTC.

This rearrangement joins TRBV7-9 to TRBJ2-3; 11 nucleotides match TRBD2. Germline V lookup: CDR1 SEHNR, CDR2 FQNEAQ (reference sequence). CDR3 length equals 15 residues. After removal of 7 bases from V and 5 bases from J, the junction contained 8 bases not matched to a gene. This chain's CDR3 is CASTLALAGGDTQYF. The DNA of the CDR3 is TGTGCCAGCACCTTGGCTCTAGCGGGGGGAGATACGCAGTATTTT.

The chain is built from TRBV29-1 and TRBJ1-1; D is unclear. With 7 bases removed from V and 2 bases from J, the gap between germline ends came to 5 bases. The CDR3 spans 10 residues. Per the germline V gene, CDR1 is SQVTM and CDR2 is ANQGSEA. CDR3 DNA: TGCAGCGCCACTAACACTGAAGCTTTCTTT. It yields the protein CSATNTEAFF.

This clonotype was seen only a few times. The J gene is TRBJ2-7, the V gene TRBV5-1; TRBD1 agrees at 7 bases. From germline, CDR1 is SGHRS and CDR2 YFSETQ. V shed 4 bases and J 6 bases; nucleotides not matched to a gene: 10. This CDR3 has 14 residues. CDR3 DNA: TGCGCCAGCAGCGGTCCCCAGGGGGTAGTCGAGCAGTACTTC. Encoded protein: CASSGPQGVVEQYF.

This clonotype was detected only a few times. The gene calls are TRBV9 and TRBJ2-1; 7 nucleotides line up with TRBD1. V shed 1 base, J shed 8 bases, and the junction held 6 bases outside the gene matches. The CDR3 length is 14 residues. CDR1 and CDR2 (germline): SGDLS, YYNGEE. The CDR3 DNA reads as TGTGCCAGCAGCGTAAGACCGGGACAGTATGAGCAGTTCTTC. This gives the protein CASSVRPGQYEQFF.

The chain links TRBV28 to TRBJ1-1; D ambiguous. The V end lost 7 bases, the J end lost 2 bases, and 8 bases lay between the germline ends. CDR1 is MDHEN, CDR2 SYDVKM, per germline. The CDR3 has 12 amino acids. CDR3 sequence: CASKSVNTEAFF. DNA of the CDR3: TGTGCCAGCAAATCAGTCAACACTGAAGCTTTCTTT.

The gene calls are TRBV11-2 and TRBJ2-1; 12 bases fit TRBD2. Germline V lookup: CDR1 SGHAT, CDR2 FQNNGV. V shed 5 bases, J shed 9 bases, and the junction held 11 bases outside the gene matches. The CDR3 consists of 16 residues. The CDR3 nucleotides are TGTGCCAGCAGCCGACCGGGACTAGCGGGTGTTATTGAGCAGTTCTTC. This encodes CASSRPGLAGVIEQFF.

In its sample, this clonotype was seen many times. The V gene is TRBV11-3, the J gene TRBJ2-5, with D perhaps TRBD2 (5 bases). This CDR3 has 16 residues. V was trimmed by 1 base and J by 5 bases, leaving 17 bases between them. CDR1 and CDR2 from the germline V gene are SGHNT and YENEEA. The CDR3 region has the DNA TGTGCCAGCAGCTTAGGATCTAACCCATCGGGGGAGACCCAGTACTTC. Its protein product is CASSLGSNPSGETQYF.

This clonotype has a handful of counts. The rearrangement uses TRBV20-1 and TRBJ2-7; D perhaps matches TRBD1 (5 bases). V lost 3 bases, J lost 3 bases, and 9 bases lay in between. The CDR3 runs 12 residues. Germline loops: CDR1 DFQATT, CDR2 SNEGSKA (reference sequence). CDR3 sequence (DNA): TGCAGTGCTAGGAAGACAGACTACGAGCAGTACGTC. Its protein product is CSARKTDYEQYV.

This clonotype was seen a handful of times. The J gene is TRBJ2-3, the V gene TRBV29-1; D may be TRBD1 or TRBD2 (5 bases each). The CDR3 consists of 14 residues. The V and J ends lost 4 bases and 5 bases respectively, with 16 bases between them. Germline V gene lookup returns CDR1 SQVTM and CDR2 ANQGSEA. The CDR3 bases are TGCAGCGTTGCCCTAAGTTCGAGGGGAGATACGCAGTATTTT. Protein product: CSVALSSRGDTQYF.

This chain connects TRBV4-1 to TRBJ1-3; D call uncertain. Germline-derived CDR1 and CDR2 are MGHRA and YSYEKL. V shed 5 bases and J shed 0 bases, with 23 bases lying between them. The CDR3 has 19 amino acids. The CDR3 is CASSKQFMEDVRSGNTIYF. CDR3 DNA sequence: TGCGCCAGCAGCAAGCAGTTTATGGAGGACGTACGCTCTGGAAACACCATATATTTT.

This clonotype has ten or more counts. This chain links TRBV7-2 with TRBJ1-1; a weak D match, TRBD1 (6 bases). CDR3 length equals 13 residues. Germline CDR1 is SGHTA and CDR2 is FQGNSA. V shed 3 bases and J shed 10 bases, with 15 bases lying between them. The DNA of the CDR3 is TGTGCCAGCAGCTTGAGGGGGGCGCAGGTAGCTTTCTTT. Translation: CASSLRGAQVAFF. Full variable domain (rest looked up from reference TRBV7-2 and TRBJ1-1): GAGVSQSPSNKVTEKGKDVELRCDPISGHTALYWYRQSLGQGLEFLIYFQGNSAPDKSGLPSDRFSAERTGGSVSTLTIQRTQQEDSAVYLCASSLRGAQVAFFGQGTRLTVV.

This clonotype was seen ten or more times. The chain is built from TRBV6-5 and TRBJ2-5; D gene unclear. Trimming shortened V by 3 bases and J by 5 bases, and 10 bases separated the two germline ends. Germline CDR1 MNHEY, CDR2 SVGAGI. This CDR3 is 13 amino acids long. CDR3 nucleotides: TGTGCCAGCAGTTATAATCCCCGGGAGACCCAGTACTTC. Translating gives CASSYNPRETQYF.